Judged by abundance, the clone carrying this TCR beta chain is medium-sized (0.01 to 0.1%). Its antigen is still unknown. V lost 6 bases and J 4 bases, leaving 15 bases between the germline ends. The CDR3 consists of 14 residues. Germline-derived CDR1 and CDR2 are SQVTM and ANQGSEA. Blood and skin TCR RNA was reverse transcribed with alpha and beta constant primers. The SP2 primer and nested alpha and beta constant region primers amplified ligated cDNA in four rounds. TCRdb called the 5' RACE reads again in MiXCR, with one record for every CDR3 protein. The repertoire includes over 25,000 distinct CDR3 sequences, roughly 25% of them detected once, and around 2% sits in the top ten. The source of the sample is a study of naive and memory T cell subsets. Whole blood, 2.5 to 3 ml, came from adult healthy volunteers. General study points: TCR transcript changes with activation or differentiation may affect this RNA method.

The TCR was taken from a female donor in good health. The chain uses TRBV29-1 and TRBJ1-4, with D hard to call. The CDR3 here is CSVQGGLLNEKLFF. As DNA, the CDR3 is TGCAGCGTCCAAGGAGGGTTGCTTAATGAAAAACTGTTTTTT.